A single T cell receptor beta chain is shown here with its context. A read error may produce the germline difference seen at one junction end. Germline loops: CDR1 SSHAT, CDR2 FNYEAQ (reference sequence). The CDR3 length is 15 residues. This specimen comes from a study of blood T cell repertoires in COVID-19. Study overall: Some COVID-19 samples were acute and others convalescent; all came from the United States, Italy and Spain.

In the authors' workflow: By means of reference gene primer amplification, nucleated cell counts were estimated. Profiling relied on immunoSEQ multiplex PCR, and the TCRdb table lists in-frame clones only, not all of them. For V, J and clone size, that table is used; D and trimming come from the DNA. This sample has under 100,000 clones, with roughly four fifths found just once. Sequenced material: peripheral blood. The clonotype was recovered from a human donor in a cohort sampled during active COVID-19. The V call is TRBV7-7, the J call TRBJ2-2, with 7 positions matching TRBD1. CDR3 sequence (DNA): TGTGCTAGCAGCTCCGGGACAGAGAAAGCCGGGGAGCTGTTTTTT. Translating gives CASSSGTEKAGELFF.